This record concerns one TCR beta chain sequence. This clone was detected many times. Its antigen is currently not known. Per-nucleotide qualities are absent, and no much larger clonotype sits a single base away. A single peripheral blood draw of about 116 mL on average was collected from each donor into heparinised tubes. Using a panel that included CD45RO, CCR7, CD25, CD127, CD95 and CD27, naive, central memory, regulatory and stem cell-like memory CD4+ T cells were sorted on a BD FACSAria II. All sorted populations exceeded 95% purity. PBMCs were isolated right away by Lymphoprep density gradient centrifugation and were stained directly, without culture. So that batch effects would be minimized, each experiment stained and sorted samples in pairs, pairing one healthy donor with one patient. This record comes from a study of beta chain features in type 1 diabetes (dated by TCRdb to the late 2010s). Looking at the study overall: No differences in mean age, gender distribution, total cell number or subset yield were found between patients and healthy donors. Naive and central memory subsets were obtained from all 30 or so donors, but regulatory and stem cell-like memory subsets were isolated from only 8 patients and about 8 healthy donors. A total of roughly 98,000,000 sorted cells were examined across all samples, and a strong correlation was observed between cell number per subset and RNA yield. In the study, TCRB repertoires of sorted circulating CD4+ T cell subsets from recently diagnosed type 1 diabetes patients were compared with those of matched healthy donors. Findings and caveats that apply to the study as a whole: Naive, central memory and regulatory TCRB repertoires appeared to be more similar among patients than among healthy donors. Because cDNA was sequenced instead of genomic DNA, activated cells with high expression could be over-represented, although the groups did not differ in activation or CD3 levels. In all four CD4+ subsets, TCRB CDR3 length was moderately but significantly shorter in type 1 diabetes patients. Shorter templates might be favored by PCR, yet because patient and control samples were amplified and corrected together, any such skew would affect both groups equally. At VDJ recombination sites, type 1 diabetes patients had fewer insertions and more deleted nucleotides, which implies abnormalities in thymic rearrangement. HLA sub-analyses involved small numbers of individuals, so any influence of HLA type on TCRB rearrangement remained unresolved.

CDR1 SGDLS and CDR2 YYNGEE are derived from the germline V gene. V lost 2 bases and J lost 1 base; the stretch between them is 7 bases long. The CDR3, from cysteine to phenylalanine, totals 14 residues. Only CDR3 DNA remains: 42 bases, in frame from the first base. The entire amount of isolated RNA was reverse transcribed using the High Capacity cDNA Reverse Transcription Kit, so the sequenced TCRB transcripts were expressed ones. Deep immunoSEQ sequencing was performed on naive, central memory and regulatory T cell samples, with an average of roughly 3.6 million total reads per sample. Sorted cells were lysed in RLT buffer, and RNA was extracted using DNase-treated RNeasy Micro or Mini kits according to cell number. To prevent cross-contamination, every cell subset was processed on its own, while patient and healthy donor samples were processed together. The immunoSEQ multiplex PCR was used to amplify TCRB sequences from cDNA, yielding 87-bp fragments that span the CDR3 region. The amplicons were sequenced using the Illumina HiSeq platform. The study's processing was this. Synthetic template baselines were used to correct PCR bias computationally, reads within Hamming distance 2 were collapsed together, and singletons that could not be merged were discarded. Reads were aligned against IMGT to assign V, D and J genes, CDR3 length and insertions or deletions at six rearrangement sites. Clonotype counts were normalized to sorted cell number within each subset before computing true diversity and Gini coefficients with the tcR R package. The overlap coefficient, calculated on TCRB nucleotide sequences, was used to quantify repertoire sharing. Entries here come from immuneACCESS through TCRdb and include only in-frame sequences with V and J called. Some clones fail to appear in such tables; in the studies checked, an unresolved V gene covers under half of the shortfall, and the cause of the remainder is unknown. The V and J calls and clone size were taken over from that table, and D and trimming were inferred from the DNA. Here the sample has about 300,000 clones; 8% occur a single time. The top ten constitute more than 0.8% of the sample.

The chain couples TRBV9 to TRBJ2-4; no confident D gene assignment can be made. The sample taken for sequencing was central memory CD4+ T cells from blood. This clonotype was obtained from a woman aged 18-35 years in good health. The nucleotide sequence reads TGTGCCAGCAGCGTTACGTTTGCCAAAAACATTCAGTACTTC. It is translated as CASSVTFAKNIQYF.